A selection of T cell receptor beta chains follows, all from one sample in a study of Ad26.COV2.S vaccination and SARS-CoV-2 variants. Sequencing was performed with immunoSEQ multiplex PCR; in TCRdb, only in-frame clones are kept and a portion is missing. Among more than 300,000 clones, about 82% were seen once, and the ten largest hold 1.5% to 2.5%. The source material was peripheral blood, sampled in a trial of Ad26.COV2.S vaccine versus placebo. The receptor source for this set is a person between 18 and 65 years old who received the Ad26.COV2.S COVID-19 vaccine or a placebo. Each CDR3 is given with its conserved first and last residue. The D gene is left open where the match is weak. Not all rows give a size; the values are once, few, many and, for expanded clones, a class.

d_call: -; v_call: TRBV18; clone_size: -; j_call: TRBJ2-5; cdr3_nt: TGTGCCAGCGCCAGACAGCTACAAGAGACCCAGTACTTC; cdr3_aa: CASARQLQETQYF
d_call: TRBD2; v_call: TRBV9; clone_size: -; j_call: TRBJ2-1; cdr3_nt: TGTGCCAGCAGCGTAGGGGCTAGCGGGGCCTACAATGAGCAGTTCTTC; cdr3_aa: CASSVGASGAYNEQFF
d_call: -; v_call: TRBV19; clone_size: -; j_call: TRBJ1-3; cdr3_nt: TGTGCCAGTAGTATAGATGGGTCAGGGAACGACACCATATATTTT; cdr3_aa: CASSIDGSGNDTIYF
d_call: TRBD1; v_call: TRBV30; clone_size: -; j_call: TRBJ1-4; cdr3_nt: TGTGCCTGGAGTGTACCCGGGACAGTGCGTCAAAAACTGTTTTTT; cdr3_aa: CAWSVPGTVRQKLFF
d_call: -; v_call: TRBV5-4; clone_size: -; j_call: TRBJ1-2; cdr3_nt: TGTGCCAGCTCAATGGCCGGGGGGCCATATGGCTACACCTTC; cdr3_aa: CASSMAGGPYGYTF
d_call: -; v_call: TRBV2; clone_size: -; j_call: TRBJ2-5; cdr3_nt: TGTGCCAGCACTGATGGCTCACAAGAGACCCAGTACTTC; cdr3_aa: CASTDGSQETQYF
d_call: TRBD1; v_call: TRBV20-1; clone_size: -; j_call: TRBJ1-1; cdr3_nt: TGCAGTGCTAGTCCTCCCCAGGGGGTGAACACTGAAGCTTTCTTT; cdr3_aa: CSASPPQGVNTEAFF
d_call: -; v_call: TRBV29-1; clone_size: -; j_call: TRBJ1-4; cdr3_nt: TGCAGCGTTGTGGACAGCTCGGGTGAAAAACTGTTTTTT; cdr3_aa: CSVVDSSGEKLFF
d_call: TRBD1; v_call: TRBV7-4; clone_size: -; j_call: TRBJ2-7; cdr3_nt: TGTGCCAGCAGCTTCCTGCAGGGGGCGCCGGCTATCGGGCAGTACTTC; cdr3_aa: CASSFLQGAPAIGQYF
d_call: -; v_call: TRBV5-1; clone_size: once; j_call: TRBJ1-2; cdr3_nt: TGCGCCAGCAGCCCGGATGTCGGGGGACGGTATGGCTACACCTTC; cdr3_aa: CASSPDVGGRYGYTF
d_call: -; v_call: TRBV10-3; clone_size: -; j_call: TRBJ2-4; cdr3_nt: TGTGCCATCAGTGAAAACACTTTGGCAAACATTCAGTACTTC; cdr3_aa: CAISENTLANIQYF
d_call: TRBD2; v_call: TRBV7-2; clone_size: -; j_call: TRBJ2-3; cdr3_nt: TGTGCCAGCAGCTTAGAGGGCAGCGGGGGCACAGATACGCAGTATTTT; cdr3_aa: CASSLEGSGGTDTQYF
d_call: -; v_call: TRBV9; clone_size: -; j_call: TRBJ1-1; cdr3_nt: TGTGCCAGCAGCGCACTCCAGGGGAGGACTGAAGCTTTCTTT; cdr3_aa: CASSALQGRTEAFF
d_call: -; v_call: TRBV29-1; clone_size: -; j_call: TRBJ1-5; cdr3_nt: TGCAGCGTTGAAGTCGGCGACCAGCCCCAGCATTTT; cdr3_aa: CSVEVGDQPQHF
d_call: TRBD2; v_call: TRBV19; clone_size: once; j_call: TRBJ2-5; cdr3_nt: TGTGCCAGTAGTAAGACGACTAGCGGGGGGGCGAAGTTGGAGACCCAGTACTTC; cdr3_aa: CASSKTTSGGAKLETQYF
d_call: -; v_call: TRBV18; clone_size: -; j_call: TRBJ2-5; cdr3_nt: TGTGCCAGCTCACCAGCTGGAAAAGAGACCCAGTACTTC; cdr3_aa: CASSPAGKETQYF
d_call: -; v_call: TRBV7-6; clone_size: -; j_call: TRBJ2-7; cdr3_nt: TGTGCCAGCAGCTTAGATTGGCAGGGGTCTCCCTACGAGCAGTACTTC; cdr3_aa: CASSLDWQGSPYEQYF
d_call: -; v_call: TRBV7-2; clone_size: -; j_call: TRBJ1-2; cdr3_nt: TGTGCCAGCAGCTTAGGAGGGTATGACTATGGCTACACCTTC; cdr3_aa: CASSLGGYDYGYTF
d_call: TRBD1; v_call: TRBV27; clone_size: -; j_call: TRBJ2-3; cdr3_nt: TGTGCCAGCAGTTCCTATGGACAGGGGAAGACAGATACGCAGTATTTT; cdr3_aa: CASSSYGQGKTDTQYF
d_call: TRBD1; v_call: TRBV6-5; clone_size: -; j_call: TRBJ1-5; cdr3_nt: TGTGCCAGCAGCGACAGGGGTTATAGCAATCAGCCCCAGCATTTT; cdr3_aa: CASSDRGYSNQPQHF
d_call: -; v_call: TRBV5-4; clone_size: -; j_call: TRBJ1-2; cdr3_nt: TGTGCCAGCACCCGCCGAGGTGGAGCTAACTATGGCTACACCTTC; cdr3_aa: CASTRRGGANYGYTF
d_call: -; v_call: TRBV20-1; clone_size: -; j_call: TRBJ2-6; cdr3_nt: TGCAGTGCTAGTGGGGGAATGGCAGGAATACTATCTGGGGCCAACGTCCTGACTTTC; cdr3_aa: CSASGGMAGILSGANVLTF
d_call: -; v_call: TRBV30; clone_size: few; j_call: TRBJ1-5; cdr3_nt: TGTGCCTGGAGCGCGGGTATGGGGCTAGATCAGCCCCAGCATTTT; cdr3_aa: CAWSAGMGLDQPQHF
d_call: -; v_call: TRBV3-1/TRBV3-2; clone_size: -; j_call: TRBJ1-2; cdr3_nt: TGTGCCAGCAGCCAATCTTTGACGCTGGGCGGCTCCTTC; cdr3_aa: CASSQSLTLGGSF
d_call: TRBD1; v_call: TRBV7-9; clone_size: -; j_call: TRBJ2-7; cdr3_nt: TGTGCCAGCAGCTTAAACCTGGGACAGGGGGGTTACGAGCAGTACTTC; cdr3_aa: CASSLNLGQGGYEQYF
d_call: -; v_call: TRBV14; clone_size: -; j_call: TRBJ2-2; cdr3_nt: TGTGCCAGCAGCCAAGTTAACACCGGGGAGCTGTTTTTT; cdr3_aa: CASSQVNTGELFF
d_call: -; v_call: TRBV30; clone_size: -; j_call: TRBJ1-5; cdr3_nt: TGTGCCTGGAGTGATGGGGGCGGTCAGCCCCAGCATTTT; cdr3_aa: CAWSDGGGQPQHF
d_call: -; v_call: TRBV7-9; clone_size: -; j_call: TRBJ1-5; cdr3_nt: TGTGCCAGCACAACTGGTGGGGGAAGGCAGCCCCAGCATTTT; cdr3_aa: CASTTGGGRQPQHF
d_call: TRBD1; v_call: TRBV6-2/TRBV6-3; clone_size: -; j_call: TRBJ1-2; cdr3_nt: TGTGCCAGCAGTACTGGGGACAGGGCGGGCGTCAGCGGCTACACCTTC; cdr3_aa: CASSTGDRAGVSGYTF
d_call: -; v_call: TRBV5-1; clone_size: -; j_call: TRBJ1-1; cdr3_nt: TGCGCCAGCAGCTTGGCCAGGGCGGAGAACACTGAAGCTTTCTTT; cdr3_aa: CASSLARAENTEAFF
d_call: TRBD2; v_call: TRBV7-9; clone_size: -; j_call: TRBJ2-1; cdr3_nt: TGTGCCAGCAGGAACCGACTAGCGGGGGGAGACGACAATGAGCAGTTCTTC; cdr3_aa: CASRNRLAGGDDNEQFF
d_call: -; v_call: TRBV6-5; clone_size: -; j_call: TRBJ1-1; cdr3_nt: TGTGCCAGCAGTCTCCTGATGAACACTGAAGCTTTCTTT; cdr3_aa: CASSLLMNTEAFF
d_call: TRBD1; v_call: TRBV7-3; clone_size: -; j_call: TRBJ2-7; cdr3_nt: TGTGCCAGCAGCTCCGGGACAGGGGACGAGCAGTACTTC; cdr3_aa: CASSSGTGDEQYF
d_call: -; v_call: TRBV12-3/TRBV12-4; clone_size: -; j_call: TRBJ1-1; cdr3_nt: TGTGCCAGCGGGAGACAGCTGAACACTGAAGCTTTCTTT; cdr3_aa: CASGRQLNTEAFF
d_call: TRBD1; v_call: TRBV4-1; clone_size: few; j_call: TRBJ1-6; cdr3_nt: TGCGCCAGCAGCCAAGATTGGCTCAGGGGGCGTGTGGATAATTCACCCCTCCACTTT; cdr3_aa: CASSQDWLRGRVDNSPLHF
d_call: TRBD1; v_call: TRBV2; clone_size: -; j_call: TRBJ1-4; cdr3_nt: TGTGCCAGCAGTGTGGACAGGCGGTCGAGAAATGAAAAACTGTTTTTT; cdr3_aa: CASSVDRRSRNEKLFF
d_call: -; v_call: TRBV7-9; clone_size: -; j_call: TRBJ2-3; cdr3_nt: TGTGCCAGCAGCTTAGGGGGGCTGAGGTCAGATACGCAGTATTTT; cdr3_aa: CASSLGGLRSDTQYF
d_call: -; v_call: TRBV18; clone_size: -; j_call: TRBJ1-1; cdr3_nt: TGTGCCAGCTCCCAACAACAGGATCCGAACACTGAAGCTTTCTTT; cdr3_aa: CASSQQQDPNTEAFF
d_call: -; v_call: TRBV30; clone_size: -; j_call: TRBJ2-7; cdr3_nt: TGTGCCTGGGGAGACTGGGAGTCCTACGAGCAGTACTTC; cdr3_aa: CAWGDWESYEQYF
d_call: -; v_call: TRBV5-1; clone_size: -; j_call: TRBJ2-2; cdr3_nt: TGCGCCAGCAGCTCCGGCTGGGGGGCGGGCACCGGGGAGCTGTTTTTT; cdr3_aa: CASSSGWGAGTGELFF